One and the same sample provided the 27 T cell receptor beta chains below, sequenced in a study of T-cell reconstitution after alpha-beta-depleted transplantation in children. Using unique molecular identifiers, the investigators prepared the TCRbeta library. Using its own MiXCR run on the PCR reads, TCRdb lists one record per CDR3 protein. The sample has 250,000 or so distinct CDR3 sequences, roughly 7.7% seen once. Sequencing used PBMCs, mostly from graft donor cells, obtained 180 days after TCRalphabeta/CD19-depleted stem cell transplant. The receptors shown here come from a male patient younger than 18 who had a stem cell transplant for acute lymphoblastic leukemia, so the T cells may come from the graft donor.

This clonotype has a count of ten or more. The gene calls are TRBV27 and TRBJ2-7; 14 bases are shared with TRBD2. Germline trimming cut 5 bases from V and 2 bases from J; bases unmatched to any gene: 8. Germline values: CDR1 MNHEY, CDR2 SMNVEV (reference sequence). The CDR3 contains 17 residues. The CDR3 nucleotides are TGTGCCAGCAGTGGTGGGACTAGCGGGAGTCGGGCCTACGAGCAGTACTTC. This sequence encodes CASSGGTSGSRAYEQYF.

This clonotype was detected only a few times. V usage is TRBV20-1 and J usage is TRBJ2-3; no definite D call. The CDR3 consists of 15 residues. Germline CDR1 reads DFQATT; CDR2 reads SNEGSKA (reference sequence). Trimming removed 6 bases from V and 1 base from J, with 17 bases in between. DNA of the CDR3: TGCAGTGCCGCGGCGCCTGGCGATCGCACAGATACGCAGTATTTT. Protein product: CSAAAPGDRTDTQYF.

This clonotype was seen ten or more times. V gene TRBV7-3 combines with J gene TRBJ2-1; 12 bases agree with TRBD2. The CDR3 consists of 15 residues. Germline V gene lookup returns CDR1 SGHTA and CDR2 FQGTGA. Germline trimming cut 3 bases from V and 6 bases from J; bases unmatched to any gene: 3. The CDR3: CASSLRTSGTNEQFF. The DNA of the CDR3 is TGTGCCAGCAGCTTGAGGACTAGCGGGACCAATGAGCAGTTCTTC. Combining the CDR3 with reference TRBV7-3 and TRBJ2-1 gives the whole variable domain GAGVSQTPSNKVTEKGKYVELRCDPISGHTALYWYRQSLGQGPEFLIYFQGTGAADDSGLPNDRFFAVRPEGSVSTLKIQRTERGDSAVYLCASSLRTSGTNEQFFGPGTRLTVL.

This clonotype was seen ten or more times. The rearrangement uses TRBV12-3 or TRBV12-4 and TRBJ2-7; D gene ambiguous. The CDR3 consists of 12 residues. V was trimmed by 5 bases and J by 2 bases, leaving 7 bases between them. The CDR3, as DNA: TGTGCCAGCAGTGACTGGGCCTACGAGCAGTACTTC. Protein sequence: CASSDWAYEQYF.

Worth noting for this clonotype: Its ends do not fully match the called genes, so a read error is possible. The V and J genes are TRBV6-1 and TRBJ2-1, with 8 bases matching TRBD2. The CDR3 extends over 16 amino acids. Looked up from germline, CDR1 is MNHNS and CDR2 is SASEGT. The CDR3 region has the DNA TGTGCCAGCAGTGGTTTAGCGGGAATCTGGATCAATGAGCGGTTCTTC. It translates to CASSGLAGIWINERFF.

The chain employs TRBV5-4 and TRBJ1-1, with unresolved D. The V end lost 2 bases, the J end lost 4 bases, and 9 bases lay between the germline ends. Germline loops: CDR1 SGHNT, CDR2 YYREEE (reference sequence). CDR3 length equals 13 residues. The CDR3 protein is CASSFGMGTEAFF. CDR3 in DNA: TGTGCCAGCAGCTTTGGCATGGGCACTGAAGCTTTCTTT.

This clonotype showed up just a few times. V and J are TRBV27 and TRBJ2-5, with 8 bases that match TRBD2. V lost 3 bases to trimming and J lost 4 bases; unmatched junction nucleotides: 7. The germline CDR1 and CDR2 sequences are MNHEY and SMNVEV (reference sequence). The CDR3 consists of 15 residues. This CDR3 is CASSFGTRGVETQYF. CDR3 sequence (DNA): TGTGCCAGCAGTTTTGGGACTAGGGGGGTAGAGACCCAGTACTTC.

This clonotype appeared many times. V and J are TRBV20-1 and TRBJ2-5, with 10 positions matching TRBD2. The CDR3 has 14 residues. In germline, CDR1 is DFQATT, CDR2 SNEGSKA (reference sequence). V gave up 3 bases and J gave up 7 bases; unmatched junction bases: 8. CDR3 bases: TGCAGTGCTAGGGGACTAGCGTATTACGGGACCCAGTACTTC. This gives the protein CSARGLAYYGTQYF.

This clonotype has just a few counts. Sequence at one end of the junction differs from germline and may be a read error. The V and J genes are TRBV6-6 and TRBJ2-7, with 9 bases fitting TRBD1. Germline-derived CDR1 and CDR2 are MNHNY and SVGAGI (reference sequence). The CDR3 totals 12 residues. This CDR3 reads CASSDLLGTGNF. CDR3 sequence (DNA): TGTGCCAGCAGCGACCTGCTCGGGACAGGGAACTTC.

This clonotype was seen repeatedly, ten times or more. The chain recombines TRBV4-1 with TRBJ2-7; TRBD2 matches 8 bases. The CDR3 consists of 14 residues. Germline trimming cut 4 bases from V and 2 bases from J; bases unmatched to any gene: 4. Germline values: CDR1 MGHRA, CDR2 YSYEKL. CDR3 residues: CASSLGLAPYEQYF. Here the CDR3 DNA reads TGCGCCAGCAGCCTCGGACTAGCCCCCTACGAGCAGTACTTC.

In its sample, this clonotype was seen many times. The rearrangement links TRBV19 to TRBJ1-1, with D unresolved. This CDR3 has 11 residues. Germline V lookup: CDR1 LNHDA, CDR2 SQIVND (reference sequence). V lost 5 bases, J lost 8 bases, and 9 bases lay in between. The CDR3 spells CASSYRWEAFF. The CDR3 coding sequence is TGTGCCAGTAGTTATAGGTGGGAAGCTTTCTTT.

The table lists this clonotype with many counts. This sequence joins TRBV13 and TRBJ1-1; D is possibly TRBD1 (5 bases). CDR1 is PRHDT and CDR2 is FYEKMQ in the germline V gene (reference sequence). The CDR3 is 12 residues long. V was shortened by 5 bases and J by 5 bases, with 9 bases between the two germline ends. The CDR3 here is CASSPGVTEAFF. The CDR3 region has the DNA TGTGCCAGCAGCCCGGGGGTTACTGAAGCTTTCTTT.

In this sample, this clonotype turned up many times. V is TRBV6-1 and J is TRBJ1-1; unclear D gene. Looked up from germline, CDR1 is MNHNS and CDR2 is SASEGT. Trimming removed 2 bases at V and 7 bases at J, with 8 bases between. This CDR3 is 12 amino acids long. The CDR3 is CASSEFGIEAFF. In DNA form, the CDR3 reads TGTGCCAGCAGTGAATTCGGGATTGAAGCTTTCTTT.

This clonotype has ten or more counts. The genes are TRBV12-3 or TRBV12-4 and TRBJ1-2, with D maybe TRBD1 (5 bases). V lost 4 bases, J lost 4 bases, and 16 bases lay in between. CDR3 size: 15 residues. CDR3 sequence (DNA): TGTGCCAGCAGTTCCCTTCGACAGATCTTCTATGGCTACACCTTC. Translation gives CASSSLRQIFYGYTF.

This clonotype was seen many times. V and J are TRBV9 and TRBJ2-1, with 7 bases fitting TRBD2. CDR3 size: 15 residues. Germline CDR1 and CDR2: SGDLS and YYNGEE. The V and J ends lost 4 bases and 9 bases, in that order; junction bases with no gene match: 13. CDR3 nucleotide sequence: TGTGCCAGCAGCCCCCCTGCGGGAGTAATCAGTGAGCAGTTCTTC. It codes for CASSPPAGVISEQFF.

The genes are TRBV18 and TRBJ1-1, with a weak D call TRBD1 (5 bases). V lost 6 bases, J lost 1 base, and 9 bases lay in between. This CDR3 region has 13 residues. Germline CDR1 and CDR2: KGHSH and LQKENI. CDR3 nucleotide sequence: TGTGCCAGCTCGTGGGGCCAGAACACTGAAGCTTTCTTT. Protein sequence: CASSWGQNTEAFF.

This clonotype was detected ten times or more. J is TRBJ2-7 and V is TRBV7-9; TRBD1 is a possible D gene (6 bases). Per germline, CDR1 SEHNR and CDR2 FQNEAQ (reference sequence). Trimming stripped 2 bases from V and 6 bases from J, with 17 bases between. The CDR3 sequence is 15 residues long. CDR3 region: CASSLSAGQNSEQYF. The CDR3 DNA sequence: TGTGCCAGCAGCTTATCGGCCGGACAGAACTCCGAGCAGTACTTC.

This clonotype was counted many times. The rearrangement joins TRBV20-1 to TRBJ2-2, with a tentative D call TRBD2 (5 bases). The CDR3 is 15 residues long. Germline CDR1 and CDR2: DFQATT and SNEGSKA (reference sequence). V was trimmed by 1 base and J by 3 bases, leaving 12 bases between them. CDR3 nucleotide sequence: TGCAGTGCTAGAGGGGGAATCGGGGACACCGGGGAGCTGTTTTTT. The encoded protein is CSARGGIGDTGELFF.

This clonotype was found a few times. V usage is TRBV24-1 and J usage is TRBJ1-2; 7 nucleotides match TRBD1. Germline CDR1 KGHDR, CDR2 SFDVKD. The V and J ends lost 4 bases and 2 bases, in that order; junction bases with no gene match: 3. CDR3 length: 14 residues. Here the CDR3 reads CATSDPTGNYGYTF. CDR3 nucleotides: TGTGCCACCAGTGACCCGACAGGGAACTATGGCTACACCTTC.

This clonotype was found many times. The chain carries TRBV15 and TRBJ2-2; D is uncertain. V lost 5 bases, J lost 8 bases, and 6 bases lay in between. This CDR3 has 11 amino acids. Germline V gene sequence: CDR1 LNHNV, CDR2 YYDKDF (reference sequence). The chain's CDR3 is CATSLAGELFF. The DNA of the CDR3 is TGTGCCACCAGCTTAGCTGGGGAGCTGTTTTTT.

This clonotype showed up many times. V gene TRBV20-1 combines with J gene TRBJ1-1; the D is unclear. Germline V lookup: CDR1 DFQATT, CDR2 SNEGSKA (reference sequence). The V and J ends lost 7 bases and 4 bases respectively, with 10 bases between them. This CDR3 contains 11 residues. The DNA for the CDR3 is TGCAGTGGGGCATTACTCACTGAAGCTTTCTTT. It yields the protein CSGALLTEAFF.

This clonotype has a count of ten or more. V gene TRBV7-3 combines with J gene TRBJ2-1, with 14 bases lining up with TRBD2. The CDR3 sequence is 19 residues long. The J segment lost 5 bases and the V segment lost 3 bases, leaving 12 bases of the junction unmatched. Germline CDR1 and CDR2: SGHTA and FQGTGA. CDR3 sequence (DNA): TGTGCCAGCAGCTTCAGCGGTGGGACTAGCGGGAGTAGGAACAATGAGCAGTTCTTC. This codes for CASSFSGGTSGSRNNEQFF. Full variable domain (rest looked up from reference TRBV7-3 and TRBJ2-1): GAGVSQTPSNKVTEKGKYVELRCDPISGHTALYWYRQSLGQGPEFLIYFQGTGAADDSGLPNDRFFAVRPEGSVSTLKIQRTERGDSAVYLCASSFSGGTSGSRNNEQFFGPGTRLTVL.

This clonotype was found many times. V is TRBV24-1 and J is TRBJ1-5; D unclear. V dropped 5 bases and J dropped 7 bases, with 11 bases sitting between them. This CDR3 contains 13 residues. Germline CDR1 KGHDR, CDR2 SFDVKD. The chain's CDR3 is CATSARGWQPQHF. The CDR3 DNA sequence: TGTGCCACCAGTGCTCGAGGGTGGCAGCCCCAGCATTTT.

This clonotype has ten or more counts. This chain connects TRBV24-1 to TRBJ2-1; 14 bases map to TRBD2. Germline CDR1 is KGHDR and CDR2 is SFDVKD. V lost 4 bases, J lost 7 bases, and 5 bases stayed unmatched. The CDR3 is made up of 16 amino acids. CDR3 nucleotide sequence: TGTGCCACCAGTGAGGGGACTAGCGGGAGAAGAAATGAGCAGTTCTTC. This encodes CATSEGTSGRRNEQFF.

This clonotype has at least ten counts. V and J are TRBV7-9 and TRBJ2-6; D unresolved. The CDR3 consists of 15 residues. Germline V gene data show CDR1 as SEHNR and CDR2 as FQNEAQ (reference sequence). Trimming took 5 bases from V and 0 from J, leaving 8 bases between them. The CDR3 sequence is CASSPKDSGANVLTF. CDR3 bases: TGTGCCAGCAGCCCTAAGGACTCTGGGGCCAACGTCCTGACTTTC.

This clonotype was seen repeatedly, ten times or more. This rearrangement joins TRBV7-2 to TRBJ1-3; D remains unclear. This CDR3 has 15 amino acids. V dropped 3 bases and J dropped 0 bases, with 9 bases sitting between them. The germline V gene has CDR1 SGHTA and CDR2 FQGNSA. CDR3 region: CASSFRTASGNTIYF. For the CDR3, the DNA is TGTGCCAGCAGCTTTCGGACGGCCTCTGGAAACACCATATATTTT. The whole variable domain, filled in from reference TRBV7-2 and TRBJ1-3, reads GAGVSQSPSNKVTEKGKDVELRCDPISGHTALYWYRQSLGQGLEFLIYFQGNSAPDKSGLPSDRFSAERTGGSVSTLTIQRTQQEDSAVYLCASSFRTASGNTIYFGEGSWLTVV.

This clonotype has a count of ten or more. The CDR3 region is CASSLQGWSDYGYTF. The CDR3 region has the DNA TGTGCCAGCAGCCTGCAGGGGTGGAGTGACTATGGCTACACCTTC. The chain combines TRBV4-2 with TRBJ1-2; possibly TRBD1 for D (6 bases). Per the germline V gene, CDR1 is LGHNA and CDR2 is YNFKEQ. V dropped 4 bases and J dropped 3 bases, with 15 bases sitting between them. The CDR3 runs to 15 residues.